This T cell receptor beta chain derives from a study of T cell responses to AZD1222 COVID-19 vaccine. Whole-study findings and limits: After the peak T cell response, and only then, were repertoires sampled. The reported proportion of spike-specific TCRs targeting unmutated variant regions was nearly half. Spike regions recognized by vaccine-associated CD4 TCRs spanned the protein, led by 160-218 and 743-854. White British ancestry dominated among donors, who included more females, and clonal diversity was possibly underestimated.

Data came from immunoSEQ multiplex PCR; TCRdb stores just in-frame clones and leaves some out. Among 140,000 to 150,000 clones, about 90% were seen once, and the ten largest hold more than 3%. A word on this clone: What it recognizes is unknown.

The specimen was peripheral blood, collected 28 days after the second AZD1222 dose. The clonotype comes from an adult who received the AZD1222 COVID-19 vaccine.

The CDR3 nucleotides are TGTGCCAGCAGATCGACAGGCCAAAGCTCCTACGAGCAGTACTTC. It specifies CASRSTGQSSYEQYF. The chain employs TRBV28 and TRBJ2-7; TRBD1 might be the D (6 bases). Germline CDR1 reads MDHEN; CDR2 reads SYDVKM. Trimming took 6 bases from V and 0 from J, leaving 15 bases between them. The CDR3 spans 15 residues.